This T cell receptor (beta chain) was captured by sequencing in a study of T cells in Graves' hyperthyroidism and ophthalmopathy. RNA transcripts gave rise to amplified TCR beta CDR3 regions. HTBI primers were the set used in a first-round RT-PCR of the TCR CDR3. TCRdb re-analysed the multiplex PCR reads in MiXCR, keeping a single row per CDR3 protein. Here the sample spans about 210,000 distinct CDR3 sequences, over 15% being singletons. The CDR3 length is 14 residues. From germline, CDR1 is DFQATT and CDR2 SNEGSKA (reference sequence). V shed 3 bases, J shed 4 bases, and the junction held 9 bases outside the gene matches. The sample holds many counts of this clonotype.

The sequence was obtained from a middle-aged man with Graves' hyperthyroidism. The chain joins TRBV20-1 to TRBJ2-7; TRBD2 matches at 7 bases. The sequenced sample was blood. The CDR3 nucleotides read TGCAGTGCTAGGAGGTGGGACTACCTTTACGAGCAGTACTTC. This translates into CSARRWDYLYEQYF.